Listed below are T cell receptor beta chains from one sample, sequenced in a study of T cell repertoires in cytomegalovirus infection. Each CDR3 protein gets one entry after TCRdb re-called the reads with MiXCR. The sample carries approximately 590,000 distinct CDR3 sequences, just under 40% recorded once. These receptors are not linked to any known antigen. The sample was cultured PBMCs, taken from culture after CMV antigen stimulation. The receptors shown here come from a human donor in good health (CMV status not recorded). Some clones in this sample may be carry-over from other donors' samples. CDR3s include the opening cysteine and the closing phenylalanine or tryptophan. Fields, in order: V gene, J gene, clone size, D gene, CDR3 protein, CDR3 DNA. The D gene is left open where the match is weak. Clone size, where shown, is once, few, many, or a class for clones that have expanded.

TRBV10-3,TRBJ2-1,.,TRBD2,CAISESTSGSHEQFF,TGTGCCATCAGTGAGTCGACTAGCGGGAGCCATGAGCAGTTCTTC
TRBV12-3/TRBV12-4,TRBJ1-1,.,.,CASSHGGSPGRNTEAFF,TGTGCCAGCAGCCATGGAGGGTCGCCCGGCCGGAACACTGAAGCTTTCTTT
TRBV7-2,TRBJ2-1,.,TRBD2,CASSPIVGLAGGQYEQFF,TGTGCCAGCAGCCCAATAGTCGGGCTAGCGGGAGGCCAATACGAGCAGTTCTTC
TRBV20-1,TRBJ2-4,few,.,CSARGINIQYF,TGCAGTGCTAGAGGCATAAACATTCAGTACTTC
TRBV7-8,TRBJ2-5,few,.,CASSLRGIQETQYF,TGTGCCAGCAGCTTAAGGGGGATTCAAGAGACCCAGTACTTC
TRBV11-2,TRBJ2-1,.,.,CASSPTIFPHEQFF,TGTGCCAGCAGCCCAACTATATTTCCCCATGAGCAGTTCTTC
TRBV28,TRBJ2-7,.,.,CASHKAGPYEQYF,TGTGCCAGCCATAAGGCAGGTCCCTACGAGCAGTACTTC
TRBV7-9,TRBJ2-6,few,.,CASSLRDRGANVLTF,TGTGCCAGCAGCTTACGTGATCGTGGGGCCAACGTCCTGACTTTC
TRBV7-2,TRBJ2-7,.,TRBD1,CASSPRTGLNYEQYF,TGTGCCAGCAGCCCACGGACAGGGTTGAATTACGAGCAGTACTTC
TRBV10-1,TRBJ2-3,.,.,CASSNPTADSTDTQYF,TGCGCCAGCAGTAATCCGACCGCCGACAGCACAGATACGCAGTATTTT
TRBV19,TRBJ2-5,few,.,CASSITAGVETQYF,TGTGCCAGTAGTATAACGGCAGGGGTAGAGACCCAGTACTTC
TRBV7-2,TRBJ2-3,few,.,CASSLALTITDTQYF,TGTGCCAGCAGCTTAGCGTTGACTATCACAGATACGCAGTATTTT
TRBV7-9,TRBJ1-2,few,.,CASSFRGLMAGYTF,TGTGCCAGCAGCTTTAGGGGATTGATGGCTGGCTACACCTTC
TRBV5-4,TRBJ2-3,.,TRBD2,CASSQNPLSGGRTDTQYF,TGTGCCAGCAGCCAAAACCCTTTAAGCGGGGGGAGAACAGATACGCAGTATTTT
TRBV11-1,TRBJ2-2,.,.,CASSFWGDSGELFF,TGTGCCAGCAGCTTCTGGGGGGACAGCGGGGAGCTGTTTTTT
TRBV7-6,TRBJ2-1,.,TRBD2,CASSLRGTSGRHEQFF,TGTGCCAGCAGCCTTCGCGGGACTAGCGGGAGACATGAGCAGTTCTTC
TRBV7-2,TRBJ2-1,.,.,CASSLSPSGTRRYNEQFF,TGTGCCAGCAGCTTATCCCCCTCGGGAACTCGACGCTACAATGAGCAGTTCTTC
TRBV6-1,TRBJ2-7,once,TRBD2,CASSEGPRGGSYEQYF,TGTGCCAGCAGTGAAGGCCCTCGCGGGGGGTCCTACGAGCAGTACTTC
TRBV7-9,TRBJ2-1,.,.,CASSPLGLVDEQFF,TGTGCCAGCAGCCCCCTTGGTCTAGTTGACGAGCAGTTCTTC
TRBV7-2,TRBJ1-2,many,.,CASSLMSGDYGYTF,TGTGCCAGCAGCTTAATGTCGGGGGACTATGGCTACACCTTC
TRBV7-7,TRBJ2-5,.,.,CASSSQGRGSEETQYF,TGTGCCAGCAGCTCACAGGGGCGGGGGTCAGAGGAGACCCAGTACTTC
TRBV27,TRBJ1-6,.,.,CASSPEPYTGPDSPLHF,TGTGCCAGCAGTCCAGAACCCTACACCGGACCTGATTCACCCCTCCACTTT
TRBV12-3/TRBV12-4,TRBJ1-4,few,.,CASSSAVDSKKLFF,TGTGCCAGCAGTTCGGCCGTCGACTCTAAAAAACTGTTTTTT
TRBV6-2/TRBV6-3,TRBJ2-7,.,TRBD2,CASTSGQREGSYEQYF,TGTGCCAGCACCTCCGGCCAGCGGGAGGGCTCCTACGAGCAGTACTTC
TRBV19,TRBJ1-2,.,.,CATRWAPYQAGDGYTF,TGTGCCACCCGCTGGGCGCCTTATCAGGCGGGGGATGGCTACACCTTC
TRBV7-2,TRBJ2-4,many,.,CASSLWTDLAKNIQYF,TGTGCCAGCAGCTTATGGACAGACCTAGCCAAAAACATTCAGTACTTC
TRBV7-2,TRBJ2-5,few,TRBD2,CASSAKTSGLEETQYF,TGTGCCAGCAGCGCGAAGACTAGCGGGTTGGAAGAGACCCAGTACTTC
TRBV5-1,TRBJ2-5,few,.,CASRGGTASIGETQYF,TGCGCCAGCAGGGGCGGGACAGCCTCAATCGGAGAGACCCAGTACTTC
TRBV7-8,TRBJ2-4,once,TRBD1,CASSLAAYLIGQGRDIQYF,TGTGCCAGCAGCTTAGCGGCCTATCTCATAGGACAGGGTAGGGACATTCAGTACTTC